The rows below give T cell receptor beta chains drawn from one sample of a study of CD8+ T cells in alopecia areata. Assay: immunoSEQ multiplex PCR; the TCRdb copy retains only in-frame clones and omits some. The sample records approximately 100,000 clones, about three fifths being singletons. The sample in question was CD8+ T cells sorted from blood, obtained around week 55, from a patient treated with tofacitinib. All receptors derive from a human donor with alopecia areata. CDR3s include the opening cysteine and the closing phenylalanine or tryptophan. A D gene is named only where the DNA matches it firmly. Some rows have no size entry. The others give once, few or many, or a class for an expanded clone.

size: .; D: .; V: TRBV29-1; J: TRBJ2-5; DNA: TGCAGCGTTGAAGATCGGAAACAAGAGACCCAGTACTTC; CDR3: CSVEDRKQETQYF
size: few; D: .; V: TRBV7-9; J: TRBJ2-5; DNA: TGTGCCAGCGCAGAGACCAGGGGAGTTGGCGAGACCCAGTACTTC; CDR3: CASAETRGVGETQYF
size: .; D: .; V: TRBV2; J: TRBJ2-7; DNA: TGTGCCAGCAGTCCGGGCCCGTTCGACGAGCAGTACTTC; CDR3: CASSPGPFDEQYF
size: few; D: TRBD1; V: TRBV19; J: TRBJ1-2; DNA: TGTGCCAGTAGTGACTCCAACCTGGGACAGGGGATGAGAGGCTACACCTTC; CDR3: CASSDSNLGQGMRGYTF
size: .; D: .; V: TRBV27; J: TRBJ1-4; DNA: TGTGCCAGCACCCAGGGGAGGGGGTATAAGAAACTGTTTTTT; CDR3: CASTQGRGYKKLFF
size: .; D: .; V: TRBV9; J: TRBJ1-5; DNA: TGTGCCAGCAGCGTAGGGGACTATAATCAGCCCCAGCATTTT; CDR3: CASSVGDYNQPQHF
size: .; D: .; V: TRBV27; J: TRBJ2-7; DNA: TGTGCCAGCAGTTTAGCCAGGGCCGCGGCAAAGGACGAGCAGTACTTC; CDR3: CASSLARAAAKDEQYF
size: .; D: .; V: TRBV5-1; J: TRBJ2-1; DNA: TGCGCCAGCAGACGCCTGAGTAGTAACCCCTACAATGAGCAGTTCTTC; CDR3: CASRRLSSNPYNEQFF
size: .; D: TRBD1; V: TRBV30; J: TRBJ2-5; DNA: TGTGCCTGGAGTATCGGACAGGTAGTCTCTGACGTGACCCAGTACTTC; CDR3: CAWSIGQVVSDVTQYF
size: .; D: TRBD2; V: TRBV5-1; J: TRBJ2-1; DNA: TGCGCCAGCAGCTTGAAATTTCGGCTAGCGGGGGTCAATGAGCAGTTCTTC; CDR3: CASSLKFRLAGVNEQFF
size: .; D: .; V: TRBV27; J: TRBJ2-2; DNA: TGTGCCAGCTGTCAAGGTGCTCACACCGGGGAGCTGTTTTTT; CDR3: CASCQGAHTGELFF
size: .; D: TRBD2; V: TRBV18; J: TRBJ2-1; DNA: TGTGCCAGCTCGGACCGGGACTACCCATTCTTC; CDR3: CASSDRDYPFF
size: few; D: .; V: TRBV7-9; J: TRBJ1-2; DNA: TGTGCCAGCAGCCATCCAGGACAAAGCTATGGCTACACCTTC; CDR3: CASSHPGQSYGYTF
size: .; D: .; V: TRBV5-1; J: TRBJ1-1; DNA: TGCGCCAGCAGCTTGGAAGTCGGGGGCCTGACTGAAGCTTTCTTT; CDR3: CASSLEVGGLTEAFF
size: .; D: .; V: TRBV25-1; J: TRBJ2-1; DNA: TGTGCCAGCAGCTTTACGACCGATGAGCAGTTCTTC; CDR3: CASSFTTDEQFF
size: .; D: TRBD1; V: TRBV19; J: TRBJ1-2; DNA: TGTGCCAGTACCATCCGGGACAGGGGACTGTATGGCTACACCTTC; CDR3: CASTIRDRGLYGYTF
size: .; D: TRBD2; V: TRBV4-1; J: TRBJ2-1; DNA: TGCGCCAGCAGTTACCCCGAGACTAGCGGGGCGTCTGAGCAGTTCTTC; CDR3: CASSYPETSGASEQFF
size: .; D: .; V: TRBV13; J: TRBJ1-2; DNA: TGTGCCAGCAGCTTAGACGCTGGGGGCATCTATGGCTACACCTTC; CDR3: CASSLDAGGIYGYTF
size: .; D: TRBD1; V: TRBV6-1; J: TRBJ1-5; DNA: TGTGCCAGCAGTGAAGTAATGGCAGGGGGCCAGCCCCAGCATTTT; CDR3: CASSEVMAGGQPQHF
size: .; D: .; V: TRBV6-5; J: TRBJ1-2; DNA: TGTGCCAGCAGCCCCGGGCCTATGTTGGGCTACACCTTC; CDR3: CASSPGPMLGYTF
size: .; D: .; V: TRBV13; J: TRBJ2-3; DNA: TGTGCCAGCAGCCCCATTGATGGCACAGATACGCAGTATTTT; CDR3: CASSPIDGTDTQYF
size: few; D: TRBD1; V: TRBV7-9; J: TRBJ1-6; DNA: TGTGCCAGCAGCTCACCTCCGGGACAGGGGGCTAATTCACCCCTCCACTTT; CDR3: CASSSPPGQGANSPLHF
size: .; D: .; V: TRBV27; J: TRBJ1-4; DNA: TGTGCCAGCAGTTTGAGGGGTGCTAATGAAAAACTGTTTTTT; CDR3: CASSLRGANEKLFF
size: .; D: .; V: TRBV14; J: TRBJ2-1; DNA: TGTGCCAGCAGCCACCCCATGGGGGGTGAGCAGTTCTTC; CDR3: CASSHPMGGEQFF
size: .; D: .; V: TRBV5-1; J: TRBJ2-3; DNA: TGCGCCAGCAGCTTGGTGGGCCCGCCGGGCCCAGATACGCAGTATTTT; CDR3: CASSLVGPPGPDTQYF
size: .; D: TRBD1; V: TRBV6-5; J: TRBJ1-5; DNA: TGTGCCAGCAGTGACAGGGGGTTCGATCAGCCCCAGCATTTT; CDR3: CASSDRGFDQPQHF
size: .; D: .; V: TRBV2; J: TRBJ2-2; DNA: TGTGCCAGCAGTGATAACAGGGTTGGTTATACCGGGGAGCTGTTTTTT; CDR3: CASSDNRVGYTGELFF
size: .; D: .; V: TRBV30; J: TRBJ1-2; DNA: TGTGCCTGGCAGGGCTATGGCTACACCTTC; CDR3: CAWQGYGYTF
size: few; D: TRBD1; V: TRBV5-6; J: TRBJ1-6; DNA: TGTGCCAGCAGCTATGGGACAGCCACGAATTCACCCCTCCACTTT; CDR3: CASSYGTATNSPLHF
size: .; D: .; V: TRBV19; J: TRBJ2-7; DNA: TGTGCCAGTAGCAACGACAGGCACGGGGAGCAGTACTTC; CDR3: CASSNDRHGEQYF
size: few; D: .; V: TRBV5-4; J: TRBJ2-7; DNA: TGTGCCAGCAGCTTGGGGGACGAGGCTTACGAGCAGTACTTC; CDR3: CASSLGDEAYEQYF
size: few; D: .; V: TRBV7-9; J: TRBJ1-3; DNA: TGTGCCAGCAGCCCACCTCGGGGGGATTTT; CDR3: CASSPPRGDF
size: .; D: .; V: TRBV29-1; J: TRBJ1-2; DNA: TGCAGCGTTGAAGACCGCCCTCCCGAGTATGGCTACACCTTC; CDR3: CSVEDRPPEYGYTF
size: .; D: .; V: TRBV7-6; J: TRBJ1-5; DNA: TGTGCCAGCAGCCCCTGGGGCAGGGAGGGTGGCAATCAGCCCCAGCATTTT; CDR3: CASSPWGREGGNQPQHF
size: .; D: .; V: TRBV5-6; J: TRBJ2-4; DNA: TGTGCCAGCAGCTTGGTTACAGGGAAAAACATTCAGTACTTC; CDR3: CASSLVTGKNIQYF
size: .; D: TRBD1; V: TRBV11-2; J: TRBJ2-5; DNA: TGTGCCAGCAGCTCGGGACAGGGCGGAGAGACCCAGTACTTC; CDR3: CASSSGQGGETQYF
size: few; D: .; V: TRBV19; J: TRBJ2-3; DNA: TGTGCCAGTAGTATATCTGAGGGTGACCTCAGCACAGATACGCAGTATTTT; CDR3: CASSISEGDLSTDTQYF
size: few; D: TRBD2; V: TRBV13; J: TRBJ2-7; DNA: TGTGCCAGCAGCGAAGGGACTAGCGGCTACGAGCAGTACTTC; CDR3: CASSEGTSGYEQYF
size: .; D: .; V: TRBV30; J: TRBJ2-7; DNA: TGTGCCTGGAGTGTAGTGGCCTACGAGCAGTACTTC; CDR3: CAWSVVAYEQYF
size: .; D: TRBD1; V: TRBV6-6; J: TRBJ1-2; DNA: TGTGCCACCCATCGAACTTGGACAGGATTTGGTGGCTACACCTTC; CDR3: CATHRTWTGFGGYTF
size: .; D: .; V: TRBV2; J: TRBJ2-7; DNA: TGTGCCAGCAGCCCTACGGAGGGGCGCGAGCAGTACTTC; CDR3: CASSPTEGREQYF
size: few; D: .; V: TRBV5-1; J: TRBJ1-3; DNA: TGCGCCAGCAGCCTTCTGACAACGGGAAACACCATATATTTT; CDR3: CASSLLTTGNTIYF
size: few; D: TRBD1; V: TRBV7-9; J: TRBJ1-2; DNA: TGTGCCAGCAGCTTGGGGCCGACAGGGAGTCATGGCTACACCTTC; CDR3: CASSLGPTGSHGYTF
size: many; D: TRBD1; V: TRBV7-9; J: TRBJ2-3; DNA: TGTGCCAGCAGCGGGACAGGGTCGGGCACAGATACGCAGTATTTT; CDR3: CASSGTGSGTDTQYF
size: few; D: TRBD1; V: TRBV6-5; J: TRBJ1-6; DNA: TGTGCCAGCATGCCGGGACAGCTTAATTCACCCCTCCACTTT; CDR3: CASMPGQLNSPLHF
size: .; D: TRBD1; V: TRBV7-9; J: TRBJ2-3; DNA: TGTGCCAGCAGCCCCCCACAGGGGCTGGCAGATACGCAGTATTTT; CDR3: CASSPPQGLADTQYF
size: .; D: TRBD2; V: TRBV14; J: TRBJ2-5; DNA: TGTGCCAGCAGCCTGGGCGGGGGGCCAGAGACCCAGTACTTC; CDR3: CASSLGGGPETQYF